These 2 T cell receptor beta chains came from one sample sequenced in a study of glioma-infiltrating T cells. Amplification of TCR alpha and beta CDR3 regions from RNA used iRepertoire nested multiplex PCR. TCRdb ran MiXCR on the multiplex PCR reads and lists one entry per CDR3 protein. The table includes some 130,000 distinct CDR3 sequences, 24% detected once. The sample comprised glioma tissue, nonneoplastic brain tissue, or PBMCs (not recorded which). The receptors were gathered from a human donor with low-grade glioma or glioblastoma, undergoing nonglioma brain surgery, or in good health (not recorded which).

This clonotype was seen only a few times. The rearrangement links TRBV12-3 or TRBV12-4 to TRBJ1-1; D is ambiguous. V was pared by 3 bases and J by 1 base, with 9 bases between. The CDR3 has 14 residues. The CDR3 protein is CASSFAQGNTEAFF. The CDR3 nucleotides read TGTGCCAGCAGTTTCGCCCAAGGGAACACTGAAGCTTTCTTT.

In its sample, this clonotype was seen many times. This chain uses TRBV27 with TRBJ1-5; TRBD1 aligns across 8 bases. J was trimmed by 4 bases and V by 6 bases; bases with no gene match: 2. Germline V gives CDR1 MNHEY, CDR2 SMNVEV (reference sequence). The CDR3 consists of 13 residues. CDR3: CASSRQGNQPQHF. The CDR3, as DNA: TGTGCCAGCAGCAGACAGGGGAATCAGCCCCAGCATTTT.